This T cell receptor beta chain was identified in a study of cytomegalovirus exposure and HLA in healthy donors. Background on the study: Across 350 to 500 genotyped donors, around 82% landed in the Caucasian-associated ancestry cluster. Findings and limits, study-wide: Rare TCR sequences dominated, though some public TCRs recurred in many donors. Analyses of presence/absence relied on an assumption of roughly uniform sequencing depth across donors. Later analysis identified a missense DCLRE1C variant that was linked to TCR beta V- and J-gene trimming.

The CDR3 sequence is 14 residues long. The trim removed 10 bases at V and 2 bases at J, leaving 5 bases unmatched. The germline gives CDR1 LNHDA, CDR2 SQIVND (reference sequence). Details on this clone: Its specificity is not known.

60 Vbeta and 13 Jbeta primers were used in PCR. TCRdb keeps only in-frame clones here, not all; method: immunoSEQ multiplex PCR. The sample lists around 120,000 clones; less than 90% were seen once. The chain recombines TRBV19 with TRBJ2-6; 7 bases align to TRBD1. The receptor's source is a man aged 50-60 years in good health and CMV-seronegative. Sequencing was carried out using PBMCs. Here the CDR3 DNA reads TGTGCCACCGCCAGGGGGACTGGGGCCAACGTCCTGACTTTC. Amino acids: CATARGTGANVLTF.